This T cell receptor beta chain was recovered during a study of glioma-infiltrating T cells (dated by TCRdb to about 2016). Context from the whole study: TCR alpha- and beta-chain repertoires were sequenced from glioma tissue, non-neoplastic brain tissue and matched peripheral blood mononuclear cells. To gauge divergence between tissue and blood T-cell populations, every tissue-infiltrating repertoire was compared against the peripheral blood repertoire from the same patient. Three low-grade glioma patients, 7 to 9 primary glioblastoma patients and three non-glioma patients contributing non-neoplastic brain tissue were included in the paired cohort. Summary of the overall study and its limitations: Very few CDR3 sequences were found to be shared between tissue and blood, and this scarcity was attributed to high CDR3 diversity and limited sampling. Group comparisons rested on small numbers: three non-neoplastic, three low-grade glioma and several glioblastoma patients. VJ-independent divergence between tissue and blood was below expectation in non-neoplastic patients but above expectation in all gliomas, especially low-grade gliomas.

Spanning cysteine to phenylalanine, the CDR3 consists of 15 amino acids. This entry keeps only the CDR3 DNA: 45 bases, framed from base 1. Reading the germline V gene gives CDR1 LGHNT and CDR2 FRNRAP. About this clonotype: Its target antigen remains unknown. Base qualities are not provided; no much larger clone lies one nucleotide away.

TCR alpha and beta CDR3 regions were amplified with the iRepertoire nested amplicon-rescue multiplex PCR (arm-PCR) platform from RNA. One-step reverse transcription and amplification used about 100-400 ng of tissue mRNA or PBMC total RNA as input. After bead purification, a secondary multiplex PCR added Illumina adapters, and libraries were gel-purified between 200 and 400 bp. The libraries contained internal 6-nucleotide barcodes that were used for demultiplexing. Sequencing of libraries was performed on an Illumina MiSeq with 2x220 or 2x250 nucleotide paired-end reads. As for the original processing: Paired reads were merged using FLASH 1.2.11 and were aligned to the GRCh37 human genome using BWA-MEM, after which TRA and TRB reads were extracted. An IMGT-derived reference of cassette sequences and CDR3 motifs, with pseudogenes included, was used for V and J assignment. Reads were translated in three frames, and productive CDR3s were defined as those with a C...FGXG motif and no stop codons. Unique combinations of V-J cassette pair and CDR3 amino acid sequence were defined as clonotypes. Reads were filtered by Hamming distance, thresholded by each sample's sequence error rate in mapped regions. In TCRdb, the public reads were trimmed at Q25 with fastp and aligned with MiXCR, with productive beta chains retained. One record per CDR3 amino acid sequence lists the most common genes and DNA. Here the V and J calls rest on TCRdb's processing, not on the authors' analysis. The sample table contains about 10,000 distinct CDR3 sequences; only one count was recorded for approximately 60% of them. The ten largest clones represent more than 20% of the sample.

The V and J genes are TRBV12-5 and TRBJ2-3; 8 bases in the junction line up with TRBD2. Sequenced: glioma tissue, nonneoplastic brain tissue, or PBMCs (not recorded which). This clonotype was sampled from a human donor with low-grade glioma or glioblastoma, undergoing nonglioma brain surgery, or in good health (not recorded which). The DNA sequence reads TGTGATAGCGGTTCTTTCCAGCGGGAGACAGATACGCAGTATTTT. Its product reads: CDSGSFQRETDTQYF.